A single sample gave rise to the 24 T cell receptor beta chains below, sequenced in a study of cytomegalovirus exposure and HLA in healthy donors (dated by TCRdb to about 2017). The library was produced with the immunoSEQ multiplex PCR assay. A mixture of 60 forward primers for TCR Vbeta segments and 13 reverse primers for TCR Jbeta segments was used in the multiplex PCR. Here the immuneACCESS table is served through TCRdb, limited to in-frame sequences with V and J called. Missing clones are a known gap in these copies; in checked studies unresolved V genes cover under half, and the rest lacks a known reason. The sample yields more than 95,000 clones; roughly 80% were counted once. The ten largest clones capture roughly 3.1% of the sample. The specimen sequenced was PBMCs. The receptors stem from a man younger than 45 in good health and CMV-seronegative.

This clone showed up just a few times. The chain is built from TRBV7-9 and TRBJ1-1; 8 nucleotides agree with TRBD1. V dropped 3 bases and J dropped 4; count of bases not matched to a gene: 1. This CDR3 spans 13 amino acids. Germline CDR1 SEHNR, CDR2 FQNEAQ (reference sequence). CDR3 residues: CASSLQGATEAFF. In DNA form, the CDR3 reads TGTGCCAGCAGCTTGCAGGGGGCCACTGAAGCTTTCTTT. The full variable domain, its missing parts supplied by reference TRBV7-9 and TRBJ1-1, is DTGVSQNPRHKITKRGQNVTFRCDPISEHNRLYWYRQTLGQGPEFLTYFQNEAQLEKSRLLSDRFSAERPKGSFSTLEIQRTEQGDSAMYLCASSLQGATEAFFGQGTRLTVV.

CDR3 in amino acids: CASSTKKVTNEKLFF. For the CDR3, the DNA is TGTGCCAGCTCGACAAAAAAGGTTACTAATGAAAAACTGTTTTTT. The genes are TRBV18 and TRBJ1-4; D not resolved. V lost 6 bases and J lost 2, with 13 bases in between. Germline CDR1 reads KGHSH; CDR2 reads LQKENI. This CDR3 is built from 15 residues.

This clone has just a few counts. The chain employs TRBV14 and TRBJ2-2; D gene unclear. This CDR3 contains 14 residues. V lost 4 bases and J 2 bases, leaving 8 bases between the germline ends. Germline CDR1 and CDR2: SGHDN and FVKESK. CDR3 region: CASSPNTNTGELFF. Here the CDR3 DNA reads TGTGCCAGCAGCCCTAATACTAACACCGGGGAGCTGTTTTTT.

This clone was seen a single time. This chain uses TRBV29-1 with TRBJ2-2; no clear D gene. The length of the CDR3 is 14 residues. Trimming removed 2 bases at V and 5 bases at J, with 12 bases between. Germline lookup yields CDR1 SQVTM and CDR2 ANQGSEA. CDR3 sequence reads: CSVELGRVTGELFF. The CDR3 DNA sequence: TGCAGCGTTGAACTAGGCCGCGTTACCGGGGAGCTGTTTTTT.

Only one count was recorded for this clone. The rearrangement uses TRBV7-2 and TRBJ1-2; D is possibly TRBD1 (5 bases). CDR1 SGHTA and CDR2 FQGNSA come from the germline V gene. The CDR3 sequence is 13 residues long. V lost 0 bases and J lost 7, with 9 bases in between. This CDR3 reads CASSLAREGGYTF. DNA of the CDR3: TGTGCCAGCAGCTTAGCCAGGGAAGGTGGCTACACCTTC.

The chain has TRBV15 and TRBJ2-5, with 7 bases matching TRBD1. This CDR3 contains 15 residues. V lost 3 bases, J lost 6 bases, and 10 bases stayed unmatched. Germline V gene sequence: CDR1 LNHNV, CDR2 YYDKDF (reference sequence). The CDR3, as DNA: TGTGCCACCAGCAGCCCGACAGGGATTGGGAAGACCCAGTACTTC. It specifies CATSSPTGIGKTQYF.

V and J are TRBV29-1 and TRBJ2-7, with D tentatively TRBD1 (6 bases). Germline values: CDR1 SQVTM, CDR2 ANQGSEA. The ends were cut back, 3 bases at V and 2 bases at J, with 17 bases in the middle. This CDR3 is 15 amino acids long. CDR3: CSVEVDNRAPYEQYF. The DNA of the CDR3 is TGCAGCGTTGAGGTTGACAACAGGGCTCCCTACGAGCAGTACTTC.

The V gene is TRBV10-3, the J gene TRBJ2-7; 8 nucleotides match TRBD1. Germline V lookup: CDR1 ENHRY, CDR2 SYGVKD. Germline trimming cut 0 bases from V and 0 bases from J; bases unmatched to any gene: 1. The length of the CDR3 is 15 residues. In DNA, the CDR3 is TGTGCCATCAGTGAGTCGGACAGGGCCTCCTACGAGCAGTACTTC. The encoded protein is CAISESDRASYEQYF.

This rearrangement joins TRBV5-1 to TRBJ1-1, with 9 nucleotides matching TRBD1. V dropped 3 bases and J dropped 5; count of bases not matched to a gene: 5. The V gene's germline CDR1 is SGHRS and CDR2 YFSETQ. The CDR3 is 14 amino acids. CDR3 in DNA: TGCGCCAGCAGCTGGGGACAGGGAGGGACTGAAGCTTTCTTT. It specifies CASSWGQGGTEAFF. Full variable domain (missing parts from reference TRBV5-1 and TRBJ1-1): KAGVTQTPRYLIKTRGQQVTLSCSPISGHRSVSWYQQTPGQGLQFLFEYFSETQRNKGNFPGRFSGRQFSNSRSEMNVSTLELGDSALYLCASSWGQGGTEAFFGQGTRLTVV.

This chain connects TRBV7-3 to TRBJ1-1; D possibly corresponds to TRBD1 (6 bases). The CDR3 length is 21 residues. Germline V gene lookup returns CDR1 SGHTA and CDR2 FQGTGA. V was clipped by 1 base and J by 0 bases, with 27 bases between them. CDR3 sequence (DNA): TGTGCCAGCAGCTTAAATCCGTTCCTACAGGGTATCCCGGGTATGAACACTGAAGCTTTCTTT. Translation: CASSLNPFLQGIPGMNTEAFF.

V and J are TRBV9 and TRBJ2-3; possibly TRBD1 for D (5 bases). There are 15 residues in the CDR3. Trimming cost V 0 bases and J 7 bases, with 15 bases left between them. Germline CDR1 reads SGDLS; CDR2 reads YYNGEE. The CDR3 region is CASSVGDSSGYTQYF. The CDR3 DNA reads TGTGCCAGCAGCGTAGGTGACAGTAGTGGATATACGCAGTATTTT.

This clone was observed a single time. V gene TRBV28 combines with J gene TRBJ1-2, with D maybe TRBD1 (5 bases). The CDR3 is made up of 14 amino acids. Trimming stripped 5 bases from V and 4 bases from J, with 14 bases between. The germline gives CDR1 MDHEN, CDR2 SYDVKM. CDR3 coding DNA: TGTGCCAGCAGTGCCTCGGGGGGAGGCTATGGCTACACCTTC. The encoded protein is CASSASGGGYGYTF.

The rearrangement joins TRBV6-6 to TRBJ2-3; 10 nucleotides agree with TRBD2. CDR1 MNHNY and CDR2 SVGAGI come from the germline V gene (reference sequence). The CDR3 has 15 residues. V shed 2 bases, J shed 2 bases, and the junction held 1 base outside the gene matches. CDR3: CASSYTSGITDTQYF. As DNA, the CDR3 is TGTGCCAGCAGTTACACTAGCGGGATCACAGATACGCAGTATTTT.

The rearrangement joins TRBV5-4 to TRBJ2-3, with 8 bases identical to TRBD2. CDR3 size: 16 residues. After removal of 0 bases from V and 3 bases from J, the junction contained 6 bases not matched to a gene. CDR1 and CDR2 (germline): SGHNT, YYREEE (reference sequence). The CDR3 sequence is CASSLGPAGETDTQYF. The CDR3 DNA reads TGTGCCAGCAGCTTGGGTCCAGCGGGAGAAACAGATACGCAGTATTTT.

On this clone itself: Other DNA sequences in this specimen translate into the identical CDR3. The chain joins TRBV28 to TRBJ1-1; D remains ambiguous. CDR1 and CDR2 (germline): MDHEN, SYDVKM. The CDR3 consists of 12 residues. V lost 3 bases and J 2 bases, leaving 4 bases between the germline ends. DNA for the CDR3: TGTGCCAGCAGTTTGCGCAACACTGAAGCTTTCTTT. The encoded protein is CASSLRNTEAFF.

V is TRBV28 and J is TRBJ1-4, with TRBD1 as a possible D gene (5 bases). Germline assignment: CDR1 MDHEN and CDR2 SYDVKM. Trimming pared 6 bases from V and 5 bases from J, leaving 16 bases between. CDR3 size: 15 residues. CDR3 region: CASSPFDRLNEKLFF. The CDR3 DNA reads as TGTGCCAGCAGCCCTTTCGACAGATTAAATGAAAAACTGTTTTTT.

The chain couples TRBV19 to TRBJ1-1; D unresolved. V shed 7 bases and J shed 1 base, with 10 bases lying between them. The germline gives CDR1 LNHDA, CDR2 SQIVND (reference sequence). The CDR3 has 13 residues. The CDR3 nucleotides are TGTGCCAGTACCTTCCATAGGAACACTGAAGCTTTCTTT. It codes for CASTFHRNTEAFF.

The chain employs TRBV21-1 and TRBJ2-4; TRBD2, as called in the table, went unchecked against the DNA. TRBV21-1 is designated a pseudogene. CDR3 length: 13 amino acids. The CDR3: CASSLTRGNIQYF. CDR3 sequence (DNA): TGTGCCAGCAGCCTGACTAGGGGAAACATTCAGTACTTC.

The CDR3 sequence: CASSLPSTGINTIYF. CDR3 nucleotide sequence: TGTGCCAGCAGCCTCCCTTCGACAGGGATAAACACCATATATTTT. The chain carries TRBV5-6 and TRBJ1-3, with 7 bases identical to TRBD1. The CDR3 sequence is 15 residues long. V shed 4 bases and J 6 bases; nucleotides not matched to a gene: 10. From germline, CDR1 is SGHDT and CDR2 YYEEEE.

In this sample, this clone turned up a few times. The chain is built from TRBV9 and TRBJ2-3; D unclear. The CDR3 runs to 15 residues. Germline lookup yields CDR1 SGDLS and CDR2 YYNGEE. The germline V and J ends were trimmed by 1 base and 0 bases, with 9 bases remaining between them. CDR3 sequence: CASSVYGYSTDTQYF. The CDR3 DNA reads TGTGCCAGCAGCGTATACGGGTATAGCACAGATACGCAGTATTTT.

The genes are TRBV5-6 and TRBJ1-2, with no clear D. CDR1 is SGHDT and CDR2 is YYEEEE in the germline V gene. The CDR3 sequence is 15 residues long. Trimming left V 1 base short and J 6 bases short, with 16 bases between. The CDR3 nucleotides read TGTGCCAGCAGCTTGCACCAAACCACTCCCCATGGCTACACCTTC. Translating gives CASSLHQTTPHGYTF.

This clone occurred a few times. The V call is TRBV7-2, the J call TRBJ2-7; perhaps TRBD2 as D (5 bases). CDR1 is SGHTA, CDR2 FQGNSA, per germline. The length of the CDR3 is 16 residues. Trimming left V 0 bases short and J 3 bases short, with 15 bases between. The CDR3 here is CASSLARAGADYEQYF. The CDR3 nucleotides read TGTGCCAGCAGCTTAGCGAGGGCAGGAGCTGACTACGAGCAGTACTTC.

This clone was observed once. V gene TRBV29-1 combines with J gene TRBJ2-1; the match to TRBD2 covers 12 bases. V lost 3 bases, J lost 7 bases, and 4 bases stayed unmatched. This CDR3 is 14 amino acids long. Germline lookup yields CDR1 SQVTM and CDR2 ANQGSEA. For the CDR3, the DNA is TGCAGCGTTGACCCTAGCGGGAGGGTGAATGAGCAGTTCTTC. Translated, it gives CSVDPSGRVNEQFF.

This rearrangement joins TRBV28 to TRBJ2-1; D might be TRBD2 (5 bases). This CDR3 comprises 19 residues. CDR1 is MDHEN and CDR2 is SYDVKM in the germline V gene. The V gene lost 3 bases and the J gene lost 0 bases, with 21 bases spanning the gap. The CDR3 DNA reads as TGTGCCAGCAGTTTGCGGGCCAAGCTGCTTAGTACCTCCTACAATGAGCAGTTCTTC. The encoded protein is CASSLRAKLLSTSYNEQFF.